This record concerns one TCR beta chain sequence. Its antigen is still unknown. The data stem from a study of radiation and T cells in renal cell carcinoma. Study-wide context: Nephrectomy followed 15 Gy stereotactic body radiation by 4 weeks.

This CDR3 is 11 amino acids long. V was cut by 8 bases and J by 4 bases, with 8 bases left in between. Germline assignment: CDR1 MNHEY and CDR2 SVGAGI. Time point meaning: baseline pretreatment blood. Described treatment: 15 Gy SBRT to primary tumor, nephrectomy 4 weeks later. After SBRT, blood was collected at 2 and 4 weeks, plus baseline. Study observations and caveats: Top tumor clonotypes rose in blood 2 weeks post-radiation, then contracted.

Sequencing used immunoSEQ multiplex PCR; TCRdb keeps in-frame clones, though not all of them. The table has 110,000 to 150,000 clones, over 65% seen once; the top ten hold around 25%. The J gene is TRBJ1-2, the V gene TRBV6-5, with D possibly matching TRBD1 (5 bases). The TCR originated in a woman aged 45 to 65 with renal cell carcinoma. The material was blood, obtained from a patient whose treatment included radiotherapy and nephrectomy. The CDR3 DNA sequence: TGTGCCAGCCGGGGCGGCTATGGCTACACCTTC. It encodes CASRGGYGYTF.